This T cell receptor (beta chain) was identified in a study of PD-L1 blockade in urothelial cancer. Study context: At 3 weeks after treatment start (second dose) and again at 6 weeks, blood was analyzed.

The table came from immunoSEQ multiplex PCR; TCRdb's copy has only in-frame clones and leaves some out. The sample has some 16,000 clones, approximately 90% seen once. The CDR3 runs 15 residues. The germline V and J ends were trimmed by 10 bases and 1 base, with 17 bases remaining between them. The germline V gene encodes CDR1 MNHNS and CDR2 SASEGT. Specified time point: pretreatment peripheral blood. This TCR was recovered from a man aged 65-85 years with urothelial cancer. The sample here was PBMCs, taken around atezolizumab (anti-PD-L1) treatment. V and J are TRBV6-1 and TRBJ2-1, with D possibly being TRBD2 (7 bases). CDR3 sequence reads: CATGGGLGSYNEQFF. As DNA, the CDR3 is TGTGCCACCGGCGGGGGCCTGGGATCCTACAATGAGCAGTTCTTC.